This TCR beta chain was recovered during a study of T cells in Graves' hyperthyroidism and ophthalmopathy. Study in general: Blood from the periphery was taken at initial diagnosis, before any treatment. The study, taken as a whole, reports: Blood samples included most of the expanded thyroid clonotypes exceeding 0.001.

Amplification yielded TCR beta CDR3 regions, with RNA transcripts as the source. TCR CDR3 underwent first-round RT-PCR with the HTBI primer set. TCRdb independently ran MiXCR on the multiplex PCR reads; one entry per CDR3 protein. The data contain 500,000 to 650,000 distinct CDR3 sequences, more than 15% of them seen just once; the ten biggest clones take up 15% to 20%. CDR3 size: 17 residues. CDR1 SGHNT and CDR2 YENEEA come from the germline V gene. V lost 5 bases to trimming and J lost 2 bases; unmatched junction nucleotides: 13. This clonotype was observed at least ten times. Antigen specificity is unknown. Lactation, pregnancy, other autoimmune disease or uncontrolled infection excluded patients.

The sample taken for sequencing was blood. This TCR came from a woman between 18 and 29 years old with Graves' ophthalmopathy. The chain combines TRBV11-3 with TRBJ2-5; 8 bases align to TRBD1. CDR3 sequence (DNA): TGTGCCAGCAGCCTGGGTGCAGGGGGCGATTCTCAAGAGACCCAGTACTTC. Amino acid sequence: CASSLGAGGDSQETQYF.